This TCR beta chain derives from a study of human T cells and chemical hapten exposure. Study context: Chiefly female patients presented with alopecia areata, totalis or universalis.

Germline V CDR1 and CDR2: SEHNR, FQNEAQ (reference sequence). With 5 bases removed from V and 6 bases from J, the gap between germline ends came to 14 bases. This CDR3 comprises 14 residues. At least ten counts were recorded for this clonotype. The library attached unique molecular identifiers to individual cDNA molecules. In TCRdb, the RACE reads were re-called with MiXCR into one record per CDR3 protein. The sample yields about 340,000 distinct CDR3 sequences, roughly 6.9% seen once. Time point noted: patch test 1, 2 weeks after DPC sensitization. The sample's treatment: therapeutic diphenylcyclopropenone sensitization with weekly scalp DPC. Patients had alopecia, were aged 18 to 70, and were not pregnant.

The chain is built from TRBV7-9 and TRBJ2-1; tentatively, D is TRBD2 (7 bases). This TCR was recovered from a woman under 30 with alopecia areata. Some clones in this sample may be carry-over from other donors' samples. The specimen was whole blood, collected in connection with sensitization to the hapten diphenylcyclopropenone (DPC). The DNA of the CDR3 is TGTGCCAGCAGCGGGGGGGCCTTTTTCAATGAGCAGTTCTTC. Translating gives CASSGGAFFNEQFF. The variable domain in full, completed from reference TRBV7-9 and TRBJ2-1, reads DTGVSQNPRHKITKRGQNVTFRCDPISEHNRLYWYRQTLGQGPEFLTYFQNEAQLEKSRLLSDRFSAERPKGSFSTLEIQRTEQGDSAMYLCASSGGAFFNEQFFGPGTRLTVL.